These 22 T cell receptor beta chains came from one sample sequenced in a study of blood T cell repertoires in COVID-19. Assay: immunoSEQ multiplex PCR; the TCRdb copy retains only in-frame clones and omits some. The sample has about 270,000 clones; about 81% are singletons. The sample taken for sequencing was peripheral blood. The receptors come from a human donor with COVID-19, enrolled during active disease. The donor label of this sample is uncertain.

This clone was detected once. This CDR3 is CASSPGLSSGANVLTF. CDR3 in DNA: TGTGCCAGCAGCCCGGGTCTGAGCTCTGGGGCCAACGTCCTGACTTTC. The chain uses TRBV9 and TRBJ2-6, with D unresolved. The germline V gene has CDR1 SGDLS and CDR2 YYNGEE. With 4 bases removed from V and 0 bases from J, the gap between germline ends came to 11 bases. The CDR3 sequence is 16 residues long.

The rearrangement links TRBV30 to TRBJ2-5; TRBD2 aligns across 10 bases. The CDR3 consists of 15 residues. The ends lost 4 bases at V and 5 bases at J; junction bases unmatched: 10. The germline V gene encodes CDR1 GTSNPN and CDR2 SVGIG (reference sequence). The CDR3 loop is CAWTGASGSVETQYF. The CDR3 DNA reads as TGTGCCTGGACAGGGGCTAGCGGGAGTGTGGAGACCCAGTACTTC. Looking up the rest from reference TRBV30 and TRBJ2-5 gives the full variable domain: SQTIHQWPATLVQPVGSPLSLECTVEGTSNPNLYWYRQAAGRGLQLLFYSVGIGQISSEVPQNLSASRPQDRQFILSSKKLLLSDSGFYLCAWTGASGSVETQYFGPGTRLLVL.

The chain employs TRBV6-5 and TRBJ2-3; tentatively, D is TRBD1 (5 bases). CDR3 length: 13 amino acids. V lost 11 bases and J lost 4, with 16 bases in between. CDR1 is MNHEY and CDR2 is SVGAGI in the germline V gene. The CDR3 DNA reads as TGTGCCGTTCAGCAGGGTGGGGCAGATACGCAGTATTTT. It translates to CAVQQGGADTQYF.

CDR3 in amino acids: CASREGLAGLSQYF. For the CDR3, the DNA is TGTGCCAGCAGGGAGGGACTAGCGGGATTATCACAGTATTTT. The rearrangement uses TRBV2 and TRBJ2-3; 13 nucleotides agree with TRBD2. The J segment lost 12 bases and the V segment lost 6 bases, leaving 9 bases of the junction unmatched. Per the germline V gene, CDR1 is SNHLY and CDR2 is FYNNEI. The CDR3 has 14 residues.

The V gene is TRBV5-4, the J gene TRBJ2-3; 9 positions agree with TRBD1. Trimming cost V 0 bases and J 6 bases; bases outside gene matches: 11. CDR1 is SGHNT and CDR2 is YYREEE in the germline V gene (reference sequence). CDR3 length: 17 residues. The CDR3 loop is CASSLETPGQGGDTQYF. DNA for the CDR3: TGTGCCAGCAGCTTGGAAACTCCGGGACAGGGAGGGGATACGCAGTATTTT.

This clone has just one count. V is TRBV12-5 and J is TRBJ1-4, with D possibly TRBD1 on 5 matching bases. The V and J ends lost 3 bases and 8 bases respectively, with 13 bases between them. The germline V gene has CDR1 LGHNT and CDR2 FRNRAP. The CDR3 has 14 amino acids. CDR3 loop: CASGFGHGGEKLFF. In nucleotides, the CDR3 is TGTGCTAGTGGTTTTGGCCATGGGGGGGAAAAACTGTTTTTT.

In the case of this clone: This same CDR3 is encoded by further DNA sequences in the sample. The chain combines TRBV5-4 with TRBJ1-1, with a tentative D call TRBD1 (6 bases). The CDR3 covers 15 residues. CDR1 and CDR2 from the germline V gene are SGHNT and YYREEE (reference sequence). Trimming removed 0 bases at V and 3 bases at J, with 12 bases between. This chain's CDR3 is CASSLVRGADTEAFF. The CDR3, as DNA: TGTGCCAGCAGCTTGGTGCGGGGGGCCGACACTGAAGCTTTCTTT.

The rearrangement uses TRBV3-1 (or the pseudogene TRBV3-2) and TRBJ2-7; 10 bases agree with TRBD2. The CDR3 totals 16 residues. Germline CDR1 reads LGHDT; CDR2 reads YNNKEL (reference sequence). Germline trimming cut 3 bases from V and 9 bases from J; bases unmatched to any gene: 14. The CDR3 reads CASSQGRLAGVGTQYF. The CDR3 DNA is TGTGCCAGCAGCCAGGGAAGGCTAGCGGGGGTCGGGACGCAGTACTTC.

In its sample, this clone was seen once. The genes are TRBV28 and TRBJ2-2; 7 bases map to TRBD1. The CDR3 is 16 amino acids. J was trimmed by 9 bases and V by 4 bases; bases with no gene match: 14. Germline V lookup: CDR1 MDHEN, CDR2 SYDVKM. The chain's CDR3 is CASSSPRTGSSRELFF. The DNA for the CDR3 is TGTGCCAGCAGTTCCCCTCGGACAGGTTCCAGCAGGGAGCTGTTTTTT.

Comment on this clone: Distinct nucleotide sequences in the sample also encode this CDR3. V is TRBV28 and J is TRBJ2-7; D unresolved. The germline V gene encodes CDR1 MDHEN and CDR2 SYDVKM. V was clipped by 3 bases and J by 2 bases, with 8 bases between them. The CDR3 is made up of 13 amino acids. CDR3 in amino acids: CASSFGGTYEQYF. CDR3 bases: TGTGCCAGCAGTTTCGGCGGAACCTACGAGCAGTACTTC.

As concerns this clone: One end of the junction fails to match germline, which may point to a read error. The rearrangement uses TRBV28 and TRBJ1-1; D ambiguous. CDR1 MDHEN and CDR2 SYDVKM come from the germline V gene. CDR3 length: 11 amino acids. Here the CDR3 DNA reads TGTGCCAGCAGAACTAACAATGAAGCTTTCTTT. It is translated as CASRTNNEAFF.

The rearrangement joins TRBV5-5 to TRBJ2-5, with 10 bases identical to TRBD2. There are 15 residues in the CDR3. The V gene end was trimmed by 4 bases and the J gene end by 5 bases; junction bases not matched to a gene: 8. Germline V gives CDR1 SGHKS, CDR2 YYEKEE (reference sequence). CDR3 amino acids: CASSPGLAGAETQYF. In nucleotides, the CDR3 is TGTGCCAGCAGCCCGGGTCTAGCGGGAGCTGAGACCCAGTACTTC.

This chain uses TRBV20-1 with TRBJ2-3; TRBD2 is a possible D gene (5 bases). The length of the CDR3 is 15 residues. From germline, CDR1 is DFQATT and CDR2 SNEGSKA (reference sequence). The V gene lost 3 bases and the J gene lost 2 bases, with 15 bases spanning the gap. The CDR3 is CSASSLRGITDTQYF. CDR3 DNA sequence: TGCAGTGCTAGTAGCCTACGGGGAATCACAGATACGCAGTATTTT.

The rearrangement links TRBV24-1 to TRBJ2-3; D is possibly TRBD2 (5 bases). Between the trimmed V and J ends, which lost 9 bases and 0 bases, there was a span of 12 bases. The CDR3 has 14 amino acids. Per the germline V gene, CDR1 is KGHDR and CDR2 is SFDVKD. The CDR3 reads CATGSGGSTDTQYF. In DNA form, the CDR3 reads TGTGCCACCGGGAGCGGAGGCAGCACAGATACGCAGTATTTT.

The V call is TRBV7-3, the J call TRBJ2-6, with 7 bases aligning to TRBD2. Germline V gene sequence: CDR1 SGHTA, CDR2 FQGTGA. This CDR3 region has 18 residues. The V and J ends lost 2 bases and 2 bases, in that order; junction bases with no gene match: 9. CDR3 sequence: CASSLLGGEYAGANVLTF. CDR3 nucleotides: TGTGCCAGCAGCTTATTGGGAGGGGAATACGCTGGGGCCAACGTCCTGACTTTC. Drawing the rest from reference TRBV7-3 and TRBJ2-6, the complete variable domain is GAGVSQTPSNKVTEKGKYVELRCDPISGHTALYWYRQSLGQGPEFLIYFQGTGAADDSGLPNDRFFAVRPEGSVSTLKIQRTERGDSAVYLCASSLLGGEYAGANVLTFGAGSRLTVL.

The CDR3 reads CASSFMGAYGYTF. CDR3 DNA sequence: TGTGCCAGCAGTTTTATGGGCGCCTATGGCTACACCTTC. The rearrangement uses TRBV27 and TRBJ1-2; D call uncertain. Trimming left V 3 bases short and J 4 bases short, with 9 bases between. Germline CDR1 reads MNHEY; CDR2 reads SMNVEV (reference sequence). The CDR3 is 13 residues long.

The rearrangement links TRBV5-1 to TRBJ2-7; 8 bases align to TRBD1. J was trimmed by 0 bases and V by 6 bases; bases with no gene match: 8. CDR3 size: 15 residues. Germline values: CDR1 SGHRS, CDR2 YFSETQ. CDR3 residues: CASNRDGTGSYEQYF. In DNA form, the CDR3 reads TGCGCCAGCAATCGGGACGGGACAGGCTCCTACGAGCAGTACTTC.

The CDR3 sequence is CASSLIGTPGQPQHF. The CDR3 DNA reads TGTGCCAGCAGCTTAATAGGGACACCAGGACAGCCCCAGCATTTT. The genes are TRBV11-2 and TRBJ1-5, with D maybe TRBD1 (6 bases). Per the germline V gene, CDR1 is SGHAT and CDR2 is FQNNGV. The CDR3 contains 15 residues. V was clipped by 2 bases and J by 7 bases, with 15 bases between them.

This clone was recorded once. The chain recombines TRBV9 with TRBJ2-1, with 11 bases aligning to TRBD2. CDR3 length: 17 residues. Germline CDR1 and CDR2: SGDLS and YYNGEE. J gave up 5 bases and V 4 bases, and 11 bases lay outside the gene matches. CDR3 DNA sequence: TGTGCCAGCAGCCCCAGAATAGCGGGAGGGCCCCACAATGAGCAGTTCTTC. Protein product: CASSPRIAGGPHNEQFF.

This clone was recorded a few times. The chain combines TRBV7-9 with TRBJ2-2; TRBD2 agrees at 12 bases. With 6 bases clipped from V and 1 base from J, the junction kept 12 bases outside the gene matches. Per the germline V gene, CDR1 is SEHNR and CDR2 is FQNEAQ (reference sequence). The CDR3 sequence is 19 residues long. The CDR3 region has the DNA TGTGCCAGCAGGGATACGCTCGGACTAGCGGGGATGAACACCGGGGAGCTGTTTTTT. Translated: CASRDTLGLAGMNTGELFF.

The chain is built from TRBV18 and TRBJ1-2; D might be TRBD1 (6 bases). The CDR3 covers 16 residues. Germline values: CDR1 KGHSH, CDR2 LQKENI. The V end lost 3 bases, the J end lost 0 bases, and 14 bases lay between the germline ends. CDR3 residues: CASSPTQGLANYGYTF. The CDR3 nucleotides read TGTGCCAGCTCACCGACCCAGGGGCTCGCTAACTATGGCTACACCTTC. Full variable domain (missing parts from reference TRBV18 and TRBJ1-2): NAGVMQNPRHLVRRRGQEARLRCSPMKGHSHVYWYRQLPEEGLKFMVYLQKENIIDESGMPKERFSAEFPKEGPSILRIQQVVRGDSAAYFCASSPTQGLANYGYTFGSGTRLTVV.

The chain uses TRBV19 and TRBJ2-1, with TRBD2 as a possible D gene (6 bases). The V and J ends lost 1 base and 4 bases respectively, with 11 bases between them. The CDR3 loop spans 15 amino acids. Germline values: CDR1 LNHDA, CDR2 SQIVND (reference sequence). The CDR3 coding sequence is TGTGCCAGTAGTATAGGGAGGGCCACGTACAATGAGCAGTTCTTC. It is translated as CASSIGRATYNEQFF.